Included here is one T cell receptor (beta chain) sequence, with context. Antigen unknown. This sample is part of a study of T cells in localized non-small cell lung cancer. General study results and limits: The appearance of a median approximately 60 of the top 100 tumor clones was seen in adjacent lung. A denser population of T cells in blood accompanied longer overall survival. Tumor showed lower T cell clonality than uninvolved adjacent lung, where it was highest. It remains possible that heterogeneity exists, since only one tumor region was sequenced.

The germline CDR1 and CDR2 sequences are ENHRY and SYGVKD. Trimming stripped 8 bases from V and 5 bases from J, with 16 bases between. This CDR3 has 14 residues. Using immunoSEQ multiplex PCR, the repertoire was profiled, and TCRdb retains in-frame clones only, with some absent. The repertoire consists of some 50,000 clones, with 85% to 90% occurring once and the leading ten covering about 15%. The chain has TRBV10-3 and TRBJ1-5; D is ambiguous. The sequence was collected from a female donor with stage II lung adenocarcinoma. Sequenced material: PBMCs, taken before any cancer treatment. The CDR3 nucleotides are TGTGCCATCTGGAAGGGCTCGGGAGATCAGCCCCAGCATTTT. Protein: CAIWKGSGDQPQHF.